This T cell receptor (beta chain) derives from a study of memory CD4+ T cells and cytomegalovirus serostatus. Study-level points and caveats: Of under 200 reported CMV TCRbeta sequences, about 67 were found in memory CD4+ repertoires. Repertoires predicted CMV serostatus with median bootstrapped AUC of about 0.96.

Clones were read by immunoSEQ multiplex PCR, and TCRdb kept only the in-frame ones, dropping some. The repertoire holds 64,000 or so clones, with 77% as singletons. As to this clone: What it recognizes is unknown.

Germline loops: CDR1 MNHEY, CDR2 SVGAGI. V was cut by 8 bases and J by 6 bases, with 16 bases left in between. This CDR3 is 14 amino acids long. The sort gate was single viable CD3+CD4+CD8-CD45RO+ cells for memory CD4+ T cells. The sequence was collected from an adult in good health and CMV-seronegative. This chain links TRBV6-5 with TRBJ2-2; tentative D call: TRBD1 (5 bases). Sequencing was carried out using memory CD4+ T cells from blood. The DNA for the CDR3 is TGTGCCAGCTCAAGGGGATCCCTCCCCGGGGAGCTGTTTTTT. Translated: CASSRGSLPGELFF.